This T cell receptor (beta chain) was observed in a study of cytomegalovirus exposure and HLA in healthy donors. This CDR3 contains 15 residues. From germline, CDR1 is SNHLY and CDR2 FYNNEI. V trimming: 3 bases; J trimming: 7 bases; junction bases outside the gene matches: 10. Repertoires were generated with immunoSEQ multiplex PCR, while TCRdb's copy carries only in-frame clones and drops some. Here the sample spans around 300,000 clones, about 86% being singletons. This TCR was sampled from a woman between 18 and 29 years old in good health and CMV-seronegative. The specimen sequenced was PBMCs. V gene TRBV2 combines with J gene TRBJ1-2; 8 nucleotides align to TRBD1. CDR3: CASSEEAGGAVGYTF. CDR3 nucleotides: TGTGCCAGCAGTGAGGAGGCAGGGGGCGCTGTTGGCTACACCTTC.